This is a list of T cell receptor beta chains from one sample in a study of early T cells in non-severe SARS-CoV-2 infection. One entry per CDR3 protein results from TCRdb running MiXCR on the 5' RACE reads. The sample consists of approximately 71,000 distinct CDR3 sequences, around 12% of them appearing once. Sequenced here: whole blood, sampled at baseline. These receptors came from an adult who was a healthcare worker with PCR-confirmed SARS-CoV-2 infection or an uninfected control (not recorded which). CDR3s include the opening cysteine and the closing phenylalanine or tryptophan. The D gene is left open where the match is weak. For some rows the clone size is stated as once, few or many, or as a class when expanded; others skip it.

>many|-|TRBJ1-1|TRBV5-1|15
CASSLDGQGRSEAFF
TGCGCCAGCAGCTTGGATGGTCAGGGAAGGTCTGAAGCTTTCTTT
>few|-|TRBJ2-1|TRBV2|14
CASSEARGRGEQFF
TGTGCCAGCAGTGAAGCTAGAGGGCGGGGTGAGCAGTTCTTC
>-|-|TRBJ2-7|TRBV7-2|14
CASTPRGASYEQYF
TGTGCCAGCACTCCCAGGGGGGCTTCCTACGAGCAGTACTTC
>-|-|TRBJ2-5|TRBV6-2/TRBV6-3|14
CASSSRLPQETQYF
TGTGCCAGCAGCAGCCGACTGCCCCAAGAGACCCAGTACTTC
>-|-|TRBJ1-1|TRBV20-1|14
CSASAAGVRTEAFF
TGCAGTGCTTCAGCGGCAGGGGTCAGGACTGAAGCTTTCTTT
>few|-|TRBJ2-1|TRBV4-1|11
CASAGDNEQFF
TGCGCCAGCGCAGGCGACAATGAGCAGTTCTTC
>few|TRBD2|TRBJ2-1|TRBV12-3/TRBV12-4|14
CASTPGTTYNEQFF
TGTGCCAGCACCCCCGGGACTACCTACAATGAGCAGTTCTTC
>few|TRBD1|TRBJ1-5|TRBV6-2/TRBV6-3|14
CASRNRTGSQPQHF
TGTGCCAGCAGGAACAGGACAGGCTCACAGCCCCAGCATTTT
>few|-|TRBJ1-4|TRBV3-1|14
CASSQAGLNEKLFF
TGTGCCAGCAGCCAAGCGGGCCTTAATGAAAAACTGTTTTTT
>few|-|TRBJ2-5|TRBV7-8|14
CASSLRTVQETQYF
TGTGCCAGCAGCCTAAGGACAGTCCAAGAGACCCAGTACTTC
>-|TRBD2|TRBJ2-1|TRBV7-2|12
CASSLSLAGRFF
TGTGCCAGCAGCTTAAGTCTAGCGGGGAGGTTCTTC